This TCR beta chain is drawn from a study of OX40 agonist ivuxolimab in advanced cancers. Study context: Enrollees could have had prior anti-PD-1, anti-PD-L1 or anti-CTLA-4 therapy, which roughly 40% had received.

Some clones are missing from TCRdb's copy, which holds only in-frame ones; the method was immunoSEQ multiplex PCR. In the table there are tens of thousands of clones, around 90% of which are singletons. Patients were excluded for autoimmune disease history or systemic immunosuppression. Germline-derived CDR1 and CDR2 are MNHNS and SASEGT. Trimming pared 2 bases from V and 3 bases from J, leaving 8 bases between. The CDR3 runs 13 residues. Of note for this clone: The antigen is undetermined.

Findings of the study overall: CD4+ and CD8+ blood T cells expanded clonally by week 6 at 0.1 to 3.0 mg/kg.

This sequence originates from an adult with an advanced solid tumor such as melanoma, head and neck, liver or kidney cancer. This chain connects TRBV6-1 to TRBJ2-7; no clear D. This specimen consisted of CD4+ or CD8+ T cells sorted from blood, obtained in a trial of the OX40 agonist ivuxolimab. Written as DNA, the CDR3 is TGTGCCAGCAGTGAACCCCATGTCTACGAGCAGTACTTC. It encodes CASSEPHVYEQYF.